This T cell receptor (beta chain) was sequenced in a study of Graves' ophthalmopathy and Graves' hyperthyroidism. Points on this clonotype: The antigen is undetermined.

V shed 5 bases, J shed 4 bases, and the junction held 11 bases outside the gene matches. The CDR3 totals 16 residues. Amplification targeted the TCR beta CDR3 regions, with RNA transcripts as the source material. The first-round RT-PCR employed HTBI primers together with the Qiagen OneStep RT-PCR kit. A multiplex PCR was then performed as the second round. Using its own MiXCR run on the multiplex PCR reads, TCRdb lists one record per CDR3 protein. The sample yields 500,000 to 700,000 distinct CDR3 sequences, 35% to 40% seen once. Points from the study as a whole: The 13-signature model separated ophthalmopathy from stable hyperthyroidism at around 86% sensitivity and around 81% specificity. Blood shared most expanded thyroid clonotypes above 0.001 frequency.

Sequenced: peripheral blood or thyroid tissue (not recorded which). The V and J genes are TRBV12-3 or TRBV12-4 and TRBJ1-5; 7 positions agree with TRBD1. The receptor comes from an adult man with Graves' hyperthyroidism. The CDR3 sequence: CASSPEPGTDNQPQHF. CDR3 DNA: TGTGCCAGCAGTCCCGAGCCCGGGACAGATAATCAGCCCCAGCATTTT.